Following are 32 T cell receptor beta chains from one sample sequenced in a study of blood T cell repertoires in COVID-19. Profiled with immunoSEQ multiplex PCR; TCRdb holds only in-frame clones, not every one. The sample yields 390,000 or so clones, 90% seen once. Sequences were obtained from peripheral blood. Receptors were obtained from a man aged 18 to 29 with active or convalescent COVID-19.

The chain joins TRBV2 to TRBJ1-4, with TRBD1 matching over 8 bases. CDR1 is SNHLY, CDR2 FYNNEI, per germline. V was clipped by 6 bases and J by 0 bases; unmatched bases: 6. The CDR3 loop spans 16 amino acids. The CDR3, as DNA: TGTGCCAGCAGAGGGATGACAGGGGCAACTAATGAAAAACTGTTTTTT. Its translation is CASRGMTGATNEKLFF. Filled out from reference TRBV2 and TRBJ1-4, the complete variable domain reads EPEVTQTPSHQVTQMGQEVILRCVPISNHLYFYWYRQILGQKVEFLVSFYNNEISEKSEIFDDQFSVERPDGSNFTLKIRSTKLEDSAMYFCASRGMTGATNEKLFFGSGTQLSVL.

The V and J genes are TRBV5-5 and TRBJ2-7, with D maybe TRBD1 (6 bases). This CDR3 region has 16 residues. Trimming cost V 1 base and J 3 bases, with 17 bases left between them. The V gene's germline CDR1 is SGHKS and CDR2 YYEKEE (reference sequence). CDR3 in DNA: TGTGCCAGCAGCTTGTTTGAGGGGGATTTAGGCTACGAGCAGTACTTC. Translating it yields CASSLFEGDLGYEQYF.

Details on this clone: A junction boundary mismatches the germline segment, possibly from a read error. V gene TRBV24-1 combines with J gene TRBJ2-6; TRBD1 matches at 11 bases. The CDR3 has 18 residues. Germline CDR1 and CDR2: KGHDR and SFDVKD. The CDR3 sequence: CATSPDRGPGSGANVLTF. In DNA form, the CDR3 reads TGTGCCACCAGTCCGGACAGGGGGCCGGGATCTGGGGCCAACGTGCTGACTTTC.

This chain links TRBV11-1 with TRBJ1-2; D is undetermined. Trimming took off 2 bases at V and 4 bases at J, with 11 bases between the two ends. Germline CDR1 is SGHAT and CDR2 is FQDESV (reference sequence). The length of the CDR3 is 14 residues. The CDR3 reads CASSLLGRGYGYTF. The CDR3 coding sequence is TGTGCCAGCAGCTTACTGGGTAGAGGCTATGGCTACACCTTC.

The chain employs TRBV28 and TRBJ1-2, with no clear D. V was cut by 10 bases and J by 1 base, with 13 bases left in between. Per germline, CDR1 MDHEN and CDR2 SYDVKM. The CDR3 is 13 residues long. Here the CDR3 DNA reads TGTGCCACACTTCGGGAGCTTAACTATGGCTACACCTTC. Translation gives CATLRELNYGYTF.

The chain employs TRBV7-2 and TRBJ1-3, with D perhaps TRBD1 (5 bases). Trimming stripped 5 bases from V and 0 bases from J, with 11 bases between. The CDR3 runs to 15 residues. The germline V gene has CDR1 SGHTA and CDR2 FQGNSA. This chain's CDR3 is CASSGGAVSGNTIYF. The CDR3 nucleotides are TGTGCCAGCAGCGGCGGGGCGGTCTCTGGAAACACCATATATTTT. The full variable domain, completed using reference TRBV7-2 and TRBJ1-3, is GAGVSQSPSNKVTEKGKDVELRCDPISGHTALYWYRQSLGQGLEFLIYFQGNSAPDKSGLPSDRFSAERTGGSVSTLTIQRTQQEDSAVYLCASSGGAVSGNTIYFGEGSWLTVV.

This CDR3 reads CASSHDRLSYNSPLHF. In nucleotides, the CDR3 is TGCGCCAGCAGCCACGACAGGCTTTCCTATAATTCACCCCTCCACTTT. The rearrangement links TRBV4-3 to TRBJ1-6, with a tentative D call TRBD1 (6 bases). This CDR3 has 16 residues. Trimming stripped 3 bases from V and 1 base from J, with 10 bases between. Per germline, CDR1 LGHNA and CDR2 YSLEER.

With regard to this clone: At the DNA level, this CDR3 is encoded by other sequences in the same sample as well. The chain joins TRBV7-2 to TRBJ1-2, with 8 bases that match TRBD1. Germline CDR1 reads SGHTA; CDR2 reads FQGNSA. Trimming took 4 bases from V and 5 from J; bases not matched to a gene: 3. This CDR3 is 13 amino acids long. CDR3 sequence: CASSYRQGYGYTF. The CDR3 DNA follows: TGTGCCAGCAGCTACCGACAGGGGTATGGCTACACCTTC. The full variable domain, its missing parts supplied by reference TRBV7-2 and TRBJ1-2, is GAGVSQSPSNKVTEKGKDVELRCDPISGHTALYWYRQSLGQGLEFLIYFQGNSAPDKSGLPSDRFSAERTGGSVSTLTIQRTQQEDSAVYLCASSYRQGYGYTFGSGTRLTVV.

The V gene is TRBV7-2, the J gene TRBJ2-3, with a possible D match to TRBD1 (5 bases). Trimming took 5 bases from V and 6 from J, leaving 12 bases between them. The CDR3 is 13 residues long. Per germline, CDR1 SGHTA and CDR2 FQGNSA. CDR3 coding DNA: TGTGCCAGCAGCCGTCAGGGTCCGGATACGCAGTATTTT. Translating gives CASSRQGPDTQYF.

The CDR3 protein is CASSSTQILYF. In DNA form, the CDR3 reads TGTGCCAGCAGTTCCACACAGATCTTGTACTTC. The chain joins TRBV28 to TRBJ2-5; no reliable D call. From germline, CDR1 is MDHEN and CDR2 SYDVKM. Between the trimmed V and J ends, which lost 4 bases and 13 bases, there was a span of 13 bases. This CDR3 contains 11 residues.

The chain links TRBV6-5 to TRBJ2-5; D not certain. CDR3 length: 13 amino acids. CDR1 MNHEY and CDR2 SVGAGI come from the germline V gene. The ends were cut back, 6 bases at V and 2 bases at J, with 10 bases in the middle. CDR3 coding DNA: TGTGCCAGCAGCCGGGTACCACAAGAGACCCAGTACTTC. This codes for CASSRVPQETQYF.

J is TRBJ2-1 and V is TRBV4-3; D unresolved. Germline CDR1 reads LGHNA; CDR2 reads YSLEER. The CDR3 has 13 residues. Trimming removed 3 bases at V and 0 bases at J, with 3 bases between. Here the CDR3 reads CASSQSSYNEQFF. CDR3 DNA sequence: TGCGCCAGCAGCCAGAGCTCCTACAATGAGCAGTTCTTC.

The chain couples TRBV7-9 to TRBJ1-2, with 9 bases lining up with TRBD1. The CDR3 length is 13 residues. V trimming: 2 bases; J trimming: 8 bases; junction bases outside the gene matches: 3. Germline loops: CDR1 SEHNR, CDR2 FQNEAQ (reference sequence). The DNA of the CDR3 is TGTGCCAGCAGCTTATGGACAGGGGAAGGCTACACCTTC. Protein: CASSLWTGEGYTF.

The gene calls are TRBV15 and TRBJ1-3; unclear D gene. The V end lost 1 base, the J end lost 0 bases, and 7 bases lay between the germline ends. Germline V CDR1 and CDR2: LNHNV, YYDKDF (reference sequence). The CDR3 is 15 residues long. In nucleotides, the CDR3 is TGTGCCACCAGCAGAGCGGCGGGCTCTGGAAACACCATATATTTT. Translating gives CATSRAAGSGNTIYF.

The J gene is TRBJ2-7, the V gene TRBV5-1, with D perhaps TRBD2 (5 bases). Germline CDR1 SGHRS, CDR2 YFSETQ. The ends were cut back, 4 bases at V and 0 bases at J, with 11 bases in the middle. This CDR3 is 14 amino acids long. The CDR3 DNA is TGCGCCAGCAGCCCCCGGGGAGACTCCTACGAGCAGTACTTC. It is translated as CASSPRGDSYEQYF.

The chain carries TRBV6-6 and TRBJ1-2; tentative D call: TRBD1 (5 bases). The germline V gene has CDR1 MNHNY and CDR2 SVGAGI (reference sequence). V lost 2 bases and J 8 bases, leaving 12 bases between the germline ends. CDR3 length: 13 residues. CDR3 sequence: CASSYPDSYGYTF. The CDR3 nucleotides are TGTGCCAGCAGTTACCCAGACAGTTACGGCTACACCTTC.

V and J are TRBV3-1 (or the pseudogene TRBV3-2) and TRBJ2-7; 8 bases fit TRBD1. The CDR3 is 13 amino acids. Germline loops: CDR1 LGHDT, CDR2 YNNKEL (reference sequence). The trim removed 4 bases at V and 7 bases at J, leaving 6 bases unmatched. CDR3 sequence (DNA): TGTGCCAGCAGCCCGCGGACAGGGAAGGAGCAGTACTTC. This codes for CASSPRTGKEQYF.

The CDR3 loop is CASSQDGADYQPQHF. CDR3 bases: TGCGCCAGCAGCCAAGACGGCGCAGACTATCAGCCCCAGCATTTT. The V gene is TRBV4-3, the J gene TRBJ1-5; D ambiguous. V was clipped by 0 bases and J by 5 bases, with 11 bases between them. Germline CDR1 reads LGHNA; CDR2 reads YSLEER. The CDR3 totals 15 residues.

The chain is built from TRBV9 and TRBJ2-1; possible D gene TRBD2, 6 bases. The CDR3 has 16 residues. The V end lost 7 bases, the J end lost 8 bases, and 25 bases lay between the germline ends. Germline-derived CDR1 and CDR2 are SGDLS and YYNGEE. CDR3 region: CASGSDPGLARDEQFF. The CDR3 nucleotides read TGTGCCAGCGGATCGGACCCGGGGCTAGCGCGTGATGAGCAGTTCTTC.

V is TRBV28 and J is TRBJ1-2, with 7 bases fitting TRBD1. Germline V gene sequence: CDR1 MDHEN, CDR2 SYDVKM. The CDR3 totals 14 residues. Trimming at V came to 6 bases and at J to 9 bases, leaving 13 bases not matched to a gene. CDR3 in amino acids: CASSLRQGTWRYTF. DNA for the CDR3: TGTGCCAGCAGCCTTAGACAGGGAACCTGGCGCTACACCTTC.

The gene calls are TRBV4-2 and TRBJ1-5; TRBD1 is a possible D gene (5 bases). Germline-derived CDR1 and CDR2 are LGHNA and YNFKEQ. The CDR3 spans 15 residues. Trimming shortened V by 0 bases and J by 1 base, and 7 bases separated the two germline ends. The CDR3 protein is CASSQDGGSNQPQHF. The CDR3 bases are TGTGCCAGCAGCCAAGATGGGGGGAGCAATCAGCCCCAGCATTTT.

The rearrangement links TRBV29-1 to TRBJ1-1; 7 nucleotides line up with TRBD1. This CDR3 comprises 14 residues. The ends lost 6 bases at V and 2 bases at J; junction bases unmatched: 9. Germline V gene data show CDR1 as SQVTM and CDR2 as ANQGSEA. DNA for the CDR3: TGCAGCGTCAGACAGGGAGCCCTTAACACTGAAGCTTTCTTT. This codes for CSVRQGALNTEAFF.

V gene TRBV27 combines with J gene TRBJ1-5; maybe TRBD1 (6 bases). Germline assignment: CDR1 MNHEY and CDR2 SMNVEV (reference sequence). Trimming shortened V by 6 bases and J by 7 bases, and 19 bases separated the two germline ends. The CDR3 sequence is 15 residues long. CDR3 amino acids: CASRTVTGDHQPQHF. CDR3 DNA sequence: TGTGCCAGCAGGACCGTGACAGGTGATCACCAGCCCCAGCATTTT.

V and J are TRBV7-3 and TRBJ2-1; D might be TRBD2 (5 bases). This CDR3 has 17 residues. CDR1 and CDR2 (germline): SGHTA, FQGTGA. Between the trimmed V and J ends, which lost 5 bases and 5 bases, there was a span of 22 bases. The chain's CDR3 is CASSTPRDSARDNEQFF. As DNA, the CDR3 is TGTGCCAGCAGCACCCCCAGAGATAGCGCGAGAGACAATGAGCAGTTCTTC.

This clone was observed once. V usage is TRBV7-9 and J usage is TRBJ2-7; D is perhaps TRBD1 (5 bases). The germline V gene has CDR1 SEHNR and CDR2 FQNEAQ (reference sequence). Trimming removed 2 bases at V and 2 bases at J, with 10 bases between. The CDR3 sequence is 14 residues long. CDR3 region: CASSLLGETYEQYF. The CDR3 DNA sequence: TGTGCCAGCAGCTTATTAGGGGAAACCTACGAGCAGTACTTC.

This chain uses TRBV28 with TRBJ2-7; 9 positions agree with TRBD1. Trimming at V came to 5 bases and at J to 4 bases, leaving 9 bases not matched to a gene. CDR1 and CDR2 (germline): MDHEN, SYDVKM. This CDR3 contains 15 residues. CDR3 region: CASSPPGTGKYEQYF. DNA of the CDR3: TGTGCCAGCAGTCCCCCCGGGACAGGGAAATACGAGCAGTACTTC.

J is TRBJ1-5 and V is TRBV28; D remains unclear. V lost 3 bases, J lost 1 base, and 7 bases lay in between. CDR1 and CDR2 (germline): MDHEN, SYDVKM. This CDR3 is 14 amino acids long. CDR3 sequence: CASSFTRSNQPQHF. For the CDR3, the DNA is TGTGCCAGCAGTTTTACGAGAAGCAATCAGCCCCAGCATTTT.

The chain recombines TRBV6-4 with TRBJ1-4, with 7 bases fitting TRBD1. The CDR3 sequence is 15 residues long. Trimming cost V 6 bases and J 6 bases; bases outside gene matches: 10. From germline, CDR1 is MRHNA and CDR2 SNTAGT. The CDR3 DNA follows: TGTGCCAGCAGCGTAAACCGGGACAGATATGAAAAACTGTTTTTT. As protein: CASSVNRDRYEKLFF.

The chain combines TRBV29-1 with TRBJ1-2; D gene ambiguous. The ends were cut back, 5 bases at V and 4 bases at J, with 8 bases in the middle. Germline V gene data show CDR1 as SQVTM and CDR2 as ANQGSEA. The CDR3 is 11 residues long. The CDR3 loop is CSVRFSYGYTF. As DNA, the CDR3 is TGCAGCGTTCGTTTCTCCTATGGCTACACCTTC.

This clone was recorded a few times. V usage is TRBV18 and J usage is TRBJ1-5; possibly TRBD1 for D (6 bases). Trimming cost V 2 bases and J 4 bases, with 12 bases left between them. Germline CDR1 and CDR2: KGHSH and LQKENI. The CDR3 is made up of 15 amino acids. The CDR3: CASSPSARGNQPQHF. CDR3 bases: TGTGCCAGCTCACCATCGGCCAGGGGTAATCAGCCCCAGCATTTT.

This clone has just one count. This rearrangement joins TRBV5-4 to TRBJ2-6; D gene unclear. This CDR3 has 15 residues. Germline loops: CDR1 SGHNT, CDR2 YYREEE (reference sequence). V lost 2 bases to trimming and J lost 0 bases, with 6 bases between them. The CDR3 spells CASSFSHSGANVLTF. CDR3 bases: TGTGCCAGCAGCTTTAGCCACTCTGGGGCCAACGTCCTGACTTTC.

This chain links TRBV7-2 with TRBJ1-2; 9 bases are a match to TRBD1. The V gene end was trimmed by 5 bases and the J gene end by 4 bases; junction bases not matched to a gene: 14. The CDR3 sequence is 17 residues long. Germline V gene data show CDR1 as SGHTA and CDR2 as FQGNSA. The CDR3 is CASSPSTGGGGVYGYTF. The CDR3 DNA follows: TGTGCCAGCAGCCCGTCTACAGGGGGCGGTGGAGTCTATGGCTACACCTTC.